This T cell receptor beta chain was sequenced in a study of T cells in Graves' hyperthyroidism and ophthalmopathy. Study-level findings and limits: By a 13 V-J model, ophthalmopathy was set apart from stable hyperthyroidism.

Amplification yielded TCR beta CDR3 regions, with RNA transcripts as the source. The HTBI primer set served for first-round RT-PCR of the TCR CDR3. Using its own MiXCR run on the multiplex PCR reads, TCRdb lists one record per CDR3 protein. The data contain 550,000 to 650,000 distinct CDR3 sequences, approximately 14% of them singletons. There are many counts of this clonotype. The antigen is unknown. The sequencing sample was made of blood. The source of this sequence is a woman aged 25 to 39 with Graves' hyperthyroidism that later progressed to Graves' ophthalmopathy.

The CDR3 region is CASQFGQGFEKLFF. CDR3 nucleotide sequence: TGTGCCAGCCAGTTTGGACAGGGGTTTGAAAAACTGTTTTTT. The chain has TRBV12-3 or TRBV12-4 and TRBJ1-4, with 9 bases aligning to TRBD1. Trimming took 8 bases from V and 7 from J; bases not matched to a gene: 8. The CDR3 loop spans 14 amino acids.